This T cell receptor (beta chain) is from a study of prognosis after radiotherapy for stage I lung cancer. As for the study in general: Medical inoperability was the status assigned to all non-small cell lung cancer patients.

This clonotype was picked up many times. The antigen remains undetermined. Genomic DNA served as the source from which two-round multiplex PCR generated TCR beta CDR3 amplicons. Individual primers that were specific to each TRBV and TRBJ gene served in first-round PCR. With universal primers, the second PCR round was performed. In TCRdb, the multiplex PCR reads were re-called with MiXCR into one record per CDR3 protein. The sample shows about 30,000 distinct CDR3 sequences, roughly 49% of them seen only once. CDR1 is SGHTA and CDR2 is FQGNSA in the germline V gene. V was clipped by 5 bases and J by 6 bases, with 14 bases between them. The CDR3 extends over 14 amino acids. Findings of the study overall: A difference in TRBV and TRBJ gene usage was reportedly seen between patients with and without metastases.

V and J are TRBV7-2 and TRBJ2-4; maybe TRBD1 (7 bases). This sample comprised PBMCs, obtained before or after stereotactic body radiation therapy (not recorded which). This TCR derives from a donor of 50 years or more with non-small cell lung cancer. For the CDR3, the DNA is TGTGCCAGCAGCCGAGGGGGCGGGGCAAACATTCAGTACTTC. Translation gives CASSRGGGANIQYF.